This T cell receptor (beta chain) was profiled in a study of cytomegalovirus exposure and HLA in healthy donors. Looking at the study overall: There were 100 million to 120 million unique TCR beta sequences, drawn from around 180 million T cells, in an earlier analysis.

A note on this clone: No antigen is known for it.

Researchers ran the PCR with 60 Vbeta and 13 Jbeta primers. Here immunoSEQ multiplex PCR was the method, and the copy in TCRdb shows in-frame clones only, minus some. The sample includes more than 110,000 clones, about three quarters of them seen just once. The CDR3 runs 19 residues. V gave up 6 bases and J gave up 4 bases; unmatched junction bases: 21. Germline V gene sequence: CDR1 SGHVS, CDR2 FNYEAQ. Notes on the study in general: In a later analysis, parvovirus B19, influenza, CMV and Epstein-Barr virus appeared linked to several top co-occurrence clusters. Testing in vitro showed a few CMV-associated chains specific for CMV antigens.

This rearrangement joins TRBV7-6 to TRBJ1-2, with 9 bases matching TRBD1. The TCR sequence derives from a woman between 25 and 40 years old in good health and CMV-seronegative. The sample comprised PBMCs. CDR3 residues: CASRALAGTGSLGGYGYTF. The CDR3 nucleotides read TGTGCCAGCAGGGCCTTAGCCGGGACAGGGAGTCTCGGGGGCTATGGCTACACCTTC. The whole variable domain, filled in from reference TRBV7-6 and TRBJ1-2, reads GAGVSQSPRYKVTKRGQDVALRCDPISGHVSLYWYRQALGQGPEFLTYFNYEAQQDKSGLPNDRFSAERPEGSISTLTIQRTEQRDSAMYRCASRALAGTGSLGGYGYTFGSGTRLTVV.